The 18 T cell receptor beta chains below were found in one sample sequenced in a study of blood T cell repertoires in COVID-19. TCRdb's table, derived via immunoSEQ multiplex PCR, lists solely in-frame clones and lacks some. The profile shows approximately 24,000 clones, 89% of them singletons. The sample was peripheral blood. The receptor source for this set is a human donor in a cohort sampled during active COVID-19.

The chain combines TRBV6-5 with TRBJ2-7; 7 positions agree with TRBD1. Germline CDR1 reads MNHEY; CDR2 reads SVGAGI. Losses at the gene ends were 4 bases for V and 1 base for J; bases not matched to a gene: 10. This CDR3 has 16 amino acids. CDR3 amino acids: CASSSQTGSRSYEQYF. CDR3 nucleotide sequence: TGTGCCAGCAGTTCTCAGACAGGGTCAAGATCCTACGAGCAGTACTTC.

To note about this clone: Other nucleotide sequences in the sample specify the same CDR3. The rearrangement uses TRBV11-2 and TRBJ2-3, with D possibly TRBD2 on 6 matching bases. Trimming shortened V by 5 bases and J by 6 bases, and 12 bases separated the two germline ends. Looked up from germline, CDR1 is SGHAT and CDR2 is FQNNGV. This CDR3 is built from 13 residues. CDR3 sequence reads: CASSKTSTDTQYF. The CDR3 nucleotides are TGTGCCAGCAGCAAGACTAGTACGGATACGCAGTATTTT.

The V and J genes are TRBV5-4 and TRBJ1-1; TRBD1 might be the D (5 bases). The germline V gene has CDR1 SGHNT and CDR2 YYREEE (reference sequence). The ends were cut back, 0 bases at V and 2 bases at J, with 11 bases in the middle. This CDR3 is 15 amino acids long. The CDR3 nucleotides read TGTGCCAGCAGCTTGGTAACAGGACCTAACACTGAAGCTTTCTTT. Translating it yields CASSLVTGPNTEAFF.

The rearrangement links TRBV29-1 to TRBJ2-1; D is undetermined. Germline lookup yields CDR1 SQVTM and CDR2 ANQGSEA. This CDR3 is 13 amino acids long. The germline V and J ends were trimmed by 4 bases and 0 bases, with 7 bases remaining between them. The CDR3 coding sequence is TGCAGCGTTGTAAGCACCTCCTACAATGAGCAGTTCTTC. This translates into CSVVSTSYNEQFF.

This chain links TRBV25-1 with TRBJ2-7; the match to TRBD1 covers 7 bases. Trimming took 6 bases from V and 0 from J; bases not matched to a gene: 8. This CDR3 has 15 residues. From germline, CDR1 is MGHDK and CDR2 SYGVNS. DNA for the CDR3: TGTGCCAGCAGCCCACCGGGACAGAGCTCCTACGAGCAGTACTTC. Protein sequence: CASSPPGQSSYEQYF.

The gene calls are TRBV7-8 and TRBJ2-2, with 9 bases lining up with TRBD2. V lost 7 bases and J lost 6; bases outside the gene matches: 15. In germline, CDR1 is SGHVS, CDR2 FQNEAQ. This CDR3 comprises 17 residues. CDR3 amino acids: CASTPFVGTSSAGELFF. CDR3 DNA sequence: TGTGCCAGCACCCCTTTCGTTGGGACTAGCAGTGCCGGGGAGCTGTTTTTT.

The chain is built from TRBV5-8 and TRBJ2-7; TRBD1 might be the D (6 bases). This CDR3 spans 12 amino acids. Germline CDR1 and CDR2: SGHTS and YDEGEE. Trimming left V 6 bases short and J 4 bases short, with 11 bases between. The CDR3 sequence is CASTWTAYEQYF. CDR3 nucleotides: TGTGCCAGCACTTGGACAGCTTACGAGCAGTACTTC.

The gene calls are TRBV19 and TRBJ1-6; 7 bases fit TRBD1. The trim removed 3 bases at V and 7 bases at J, leaving 9 bases unmatched. The CDR3 sequence is 16 residues long. The germline CDR1 and CDR2 sequences are LNHDA and SQIVND (reference sequence). The chain's CDR3 is CASSIGTGTVNSPLHF. The CDR3 DNA sequence: TGTGCCAGTAGTATCGGAACCGGGACAGTCAATTCACCCCTCCACTTT.

V gene TRBV7-8 combines with J gene TRBJ2-1, with D perhaps TRBD2 (6 bases). This CDR3 region has 15 residues. The V gene's germline CDR1 is SGHVS and CDR2 FQNEAQ. V gave up 3 bases and J gave up 1 base, with 10 bases separating them. The CDR3 coding sequence is TGTGCCAGCAGCTTGACTAGGGCTTCCTACAATGAGCAGTTCTTC. This encodes CASSLTRASYNEQFF.

The chain joins TRBV6-2 or TRBV6-3 to TRBJ2-6, with a weak D call TRBD1 (5 bases). Looked up from germline, CDR1 is MNHEY and CDR2 is SVGEGT. The CDR3 totals 17 residues. The germline V and J ends were trimmed by 1 base and 0 bases, with 10 bases remaining between them. CDR3 sequence reads: CASSYLTVDSGANVLTF. Here the CDR3 DNA reads TGTGCCAGCAGTTACTTGACAGTCGACTCTGGGGCCAACGTCCTGACTTTC.

The V gene is TRBV30, the J gene TRBJ2-7, with a tentative D call TRBD1 (6 bases). V was cut by 5 bases and J by 3 bases, with 14 bases left in between. The CDR3 contains 13 residues. CDR1 and CDR2 (germline): GTSNPN, SVGIG (reference sequence). This chain's CDR3 is CAWGGGQYYEQYF. CDR3 sequence (DNA): TGTGCCTGGGGGGGCGGACAGTACTACGAGCAGTACTTC. Drawing the rest from reference TRBV30 and TRBJ2-7, the complete variable domain is SQTIHQWPATLVQPVGSPLSLECTVEGTSNPNLYWYRQAAGRGLQLLFYSVGIGQISSEVPQNLSASRPQDRQFILSSKKLLLSDSGFYLCAWGGGQYYEQYFGPGTRLTVT.

The chain has TRBV5-1 and TRBJ1-1; D gene ambiguous. V was trimmed by 0 bases and J by 5 bases, leaving 8 bases between them. The CDR3 loop spans 13 amino acids. Looked up from germline, CDR1 is SGHRS and CDR2 is YFSETQ. The CDR3 bases are TGCGCCAGCAGCTTGGACAGTAGGACTGAAGCTTTCTTT. This codes for CASSLDSRTEAFF. Together with reference TRBV5-1 and TRBJ1-1, the CDR3 gives the full variable domain: KAGVTQTPRYLIKTRGQQVTLSCSPISGHRSVSWYQQTPGQGLQFLFEYFSETQRNKGNFPGRFSGRQFSNSRSEMNVSTLELGDSALYLCASSLDSRTEAFFGQGTRLTVV.

This clone was counted once. The chain joins TRBV10-1 to TRBJ1-1; 7 bases are shared with TRBD1. Germline V CDR1 and CDR2: WNHNN, SYGVQD (reference sequence). The V gene end was trimmed by 2 bases and the J gene end by 0 bases; junction bases not matched to a gene: 9. The CDR3 is 17 amino acids. DNA of the CDR3: TGCGCCAGCAGTGAGGAAGGGGGCCGGGGGCTGAACACTGAAGCTTTCTTT. Protein: CASSEEGGRGLNTEAFF.

This clone was seen only once. CDR3 region: CAIRGGTGGFDEQFF. DNA of the CDR3: TGTGCCATCAGGGGTGGGACAGGGGGCTTCGATGAGCAGTTCTTC. The J gene is TRBJ2-1, the V gene TRBV10-3; 12 bases agree with TRBD1. Unmatched junction bases numbered 8, after V lost 6 bases and J lost 8 bases. The germline V gene encodes CDR1 ENHRY and CDR2 SYGVKD. The CDR3 sequence is 15 residues long.

This clone counts as medium-sized. The gene calls are TRBV5-1 and TRBJ1-1, with D unclear. This CDR3 has 15 amino acids. Germline CDR1 SGHRS, CDR2 YFSETQ. With 0 bases removed from V and 7 bases from J, the gap between germline ends came to 16 bases. The CDR3 DNA reads TGCGCCAGCAGCTTGGATGCACCCGGGTCGGGTGAAGCTTTCTTT. Encoded protein: CASSLDAPGSGEAFF. Full variable domain (rest looked up from reference TRBV5-1 and TRBJ1-1): KAGVTQTPRYLIKTRGQQVTLSCSPISGHRSVSWYQQTPGQGLQFLFEYFSETQRNKGNFPGRFSGRQFSNSRSEMNVSTLELGDSALYLCASSLDAPGSGEAFFGQGTRLTVV.

This sequence joins TRBV5-5 and TRBJ2-5, with a tentative D call TRBD1 (5 bases). The CDR3 has 17 amino acids. Trimming removed 0 bases at V and 0 bases at J, with 15 bases between. Germline lookup yields CDR1 SGHKS and CDR2 YYEKEE (reference sequence). DNA of the CDR3: TGTGCCAGCAGCTTGGGGACATCTGGCTCGTACCAAGAGACCCAGTACTTC. This translates into CASSLGTSGSYQETQYF.

The chain joins TRBV7-8 to TRBJ2-1; D gene ambiguous. In germline, CDR1 is SGHVS, CDR2 FQNEAQ. Deletions cut 5 bases from V and 5 bases from J, with 13 bases between. The CDR3 sequence is 14 residues long. CDR3 DNA sequence: TGTGCCAGCAGCCGCACTCTAGGAAACAATGAGCAGTTCTTC. Translation gives CASSRTLGNNEQFF.

The J gene is TRBJ2-7, the V gene TRBV6-4; 7 bases are a match to TRBD1. Losses at the gene ends were 6 bases for V and 2 bases for J; bases not matched to a gene: 10. Germline V CDR1 and CDR2: MRHNA, SNTAGT. The length of the CDR3 is 15 residues. CDR3 loop: CASSAESGQTYEQYF. CDR3 sequence (DNA): TGTGCCAGCAGCGCGGAATCGGGACAGACCTACGAGCAGTACTTC.